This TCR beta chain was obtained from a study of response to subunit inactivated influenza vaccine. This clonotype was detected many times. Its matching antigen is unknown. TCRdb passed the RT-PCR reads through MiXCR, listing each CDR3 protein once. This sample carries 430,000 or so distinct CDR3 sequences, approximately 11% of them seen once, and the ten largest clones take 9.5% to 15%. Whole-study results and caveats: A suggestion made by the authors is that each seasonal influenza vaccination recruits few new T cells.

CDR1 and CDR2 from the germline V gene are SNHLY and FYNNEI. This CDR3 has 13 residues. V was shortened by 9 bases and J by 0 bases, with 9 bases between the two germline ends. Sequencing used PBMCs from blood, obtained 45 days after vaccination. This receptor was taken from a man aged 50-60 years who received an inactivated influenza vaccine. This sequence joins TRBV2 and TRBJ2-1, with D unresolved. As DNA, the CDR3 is TGTGCCAGGACGGATAGCTCCTACAATGAGCAGTTCTTC. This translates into CARTDSSYNEQFF.